This T cell receptor (beta chain) stems from a study of blood T cells in healthy people across ages. The use of a sample-barcoded 5' primer and a J-beta primer mix characterized a second PCR of 7 to 11 cycles. TCRdb reanalysed the 5' RACE reads using MiXCR and keeps one entry per CDR3 protein. The sample has about 1.5 million distinct CDR3 sequences; around 40% are singletons. Germline loops: CDR1 SEHNR, CDR2 FQNEAQ (reference sequence). The CDR3 length is 14 residues. V lost 5 bases and J 4 bases, leaving 14 bases between the germline ends. The chain carries TRBV7-9 and TRBJ1-2; perhaps TRBD1 as D (5 bases). The sequence derives from a woman aged 18-29 years in good health. Sample: blood. The CDR3 spells CASSVGTGLYGYTF. The CDR3, as DNA: TGTGCCAGCAGCGTCGGAACAGGCCTCTATGGCTACACCTTC.